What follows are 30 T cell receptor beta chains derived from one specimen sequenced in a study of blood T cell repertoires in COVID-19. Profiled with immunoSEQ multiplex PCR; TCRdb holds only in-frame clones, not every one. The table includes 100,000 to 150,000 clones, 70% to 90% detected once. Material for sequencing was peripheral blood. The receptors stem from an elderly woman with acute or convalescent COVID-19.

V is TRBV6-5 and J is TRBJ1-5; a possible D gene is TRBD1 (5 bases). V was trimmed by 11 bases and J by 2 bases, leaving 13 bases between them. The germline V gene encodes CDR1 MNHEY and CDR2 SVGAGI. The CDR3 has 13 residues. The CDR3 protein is CAGHTGGNQPQHF. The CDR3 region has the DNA TGTGCCGGACATACAGGTGGCAATCAGCCCCAGCATTTT.

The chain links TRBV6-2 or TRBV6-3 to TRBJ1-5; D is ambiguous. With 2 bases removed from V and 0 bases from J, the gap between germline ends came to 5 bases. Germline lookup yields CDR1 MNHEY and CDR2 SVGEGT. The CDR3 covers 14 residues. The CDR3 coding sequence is TGTGCCAGCAGTTACGTCTATAGCAATCAGCCCCAGCATTTT. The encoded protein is CASSYVYSNQPQHF.

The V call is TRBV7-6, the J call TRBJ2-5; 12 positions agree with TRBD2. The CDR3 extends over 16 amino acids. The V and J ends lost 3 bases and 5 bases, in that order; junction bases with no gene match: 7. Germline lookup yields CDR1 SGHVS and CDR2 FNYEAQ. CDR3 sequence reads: CASSLGLAGGPETQYF. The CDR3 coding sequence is TGTGCCAGCAGCTTGGGGCTAGCGGGGGGGCCGGAGACCCAGTACTTC.

CDR3 DNA: TGTGCCAGCAGCTTAGCGCGGGACAGGCCACGGCAGTACTTC. This translates into CASSLARDRPRQYF. The chain employs TRBV7-2 and TRBJ2-5; 8 bases line up with TRBD1. There are 14 residues in the CDR3. Trimming took 0 bases from V and 11 from J; bases not matched to a gene: 8. Germline values: CDR1 SGHTA, CDR2 FQGNSA.

This chain's CDR3 is CASSPGTSGPSSYEQYF. The CDR3 nucleotides read TGTGCCAGCAGCCCGGGCACTAGCGGACCAAGCTCCTACGAGCAGTACTTC. The chain carries TRBV7-2 and TRBJ2-7; 8 bases line up with TRBD2. CDR1 SGHTA and CDR2 FQGNSA come from the germline V gene. With V trimmed by 5 bases and J by 0 bases, 12 bases remained unmatched. CDR3 length equals 17 residues.

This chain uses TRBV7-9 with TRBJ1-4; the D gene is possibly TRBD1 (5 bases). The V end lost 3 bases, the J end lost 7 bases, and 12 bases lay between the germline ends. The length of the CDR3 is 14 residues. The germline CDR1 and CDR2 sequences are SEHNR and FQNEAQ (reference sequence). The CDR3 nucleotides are TGTGCCAGCAGCTTTGCGGGGACGGGTGAAAAACTGTTTTTT. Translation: CASSFAGTGEKLFF.

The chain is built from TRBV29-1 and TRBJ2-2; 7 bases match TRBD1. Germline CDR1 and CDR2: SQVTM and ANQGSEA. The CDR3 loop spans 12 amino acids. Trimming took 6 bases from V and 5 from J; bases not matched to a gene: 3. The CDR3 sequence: CSVGRGTGELFF. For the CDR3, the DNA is TGCAGCGTGGGCAGGGGGACCGGGGAGCTGTTTTTT.

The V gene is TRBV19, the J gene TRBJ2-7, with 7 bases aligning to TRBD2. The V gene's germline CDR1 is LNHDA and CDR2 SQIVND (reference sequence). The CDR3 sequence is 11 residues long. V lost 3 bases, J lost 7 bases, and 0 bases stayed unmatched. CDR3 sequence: CASSIGREQYF. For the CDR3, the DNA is TGTGCCAGTAGTATCGGGAGGGAGCAGTACTTC.

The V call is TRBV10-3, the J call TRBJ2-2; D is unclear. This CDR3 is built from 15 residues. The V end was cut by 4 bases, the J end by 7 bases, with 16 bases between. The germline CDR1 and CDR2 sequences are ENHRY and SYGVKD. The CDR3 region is CAISAGRSDGGELFF. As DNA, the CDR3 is TGTGCCATCAGTGCTGGCCGATCCGATGGCGGGGAGCTGTTTTTT.

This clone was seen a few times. CDR3 nucleotides: TGTGCCAGCAGTTATGATGGACAGGGGGCAAATTCACCCCTCCACTTT. The encoded protein is CASSYDGQGANSPLHF. This rearrangement joins TRBV6-5 to TRBJ1-6, with 11 bases identical to TRBD1. The CDR3 has 16 amino acids. V was clipped by 3 bases and J by 7 bases; unmatched bases: 5. Germline V CDR1 and CDR2: MNHEY, SVGAGI.

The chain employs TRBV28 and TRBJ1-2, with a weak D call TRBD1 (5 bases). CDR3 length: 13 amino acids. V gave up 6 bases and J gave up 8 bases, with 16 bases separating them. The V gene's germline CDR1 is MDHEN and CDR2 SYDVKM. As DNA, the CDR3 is TGTGCCAGCAGCACTACCCAGGGTTACGGCTACACCTTC. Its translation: CASSTTQGYGYTF.

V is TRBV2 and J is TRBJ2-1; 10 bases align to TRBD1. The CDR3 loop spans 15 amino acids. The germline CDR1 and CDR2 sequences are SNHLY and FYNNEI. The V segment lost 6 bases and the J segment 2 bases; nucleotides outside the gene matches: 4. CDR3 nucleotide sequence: TGTGCCAGCAGGGGAGGACAGGGGGCCTACAATGAGCAGTTCTTC. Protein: CASRGGQGAYNEQFF.

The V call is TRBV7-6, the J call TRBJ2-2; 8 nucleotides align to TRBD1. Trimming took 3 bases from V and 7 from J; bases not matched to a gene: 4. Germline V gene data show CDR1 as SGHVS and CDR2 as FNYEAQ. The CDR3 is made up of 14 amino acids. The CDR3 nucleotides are TGTGCCAGCAGCTTGGACAGGGTCGGCGGGGAGCTGTTTTTT. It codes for CASSLDRVGGELFF.

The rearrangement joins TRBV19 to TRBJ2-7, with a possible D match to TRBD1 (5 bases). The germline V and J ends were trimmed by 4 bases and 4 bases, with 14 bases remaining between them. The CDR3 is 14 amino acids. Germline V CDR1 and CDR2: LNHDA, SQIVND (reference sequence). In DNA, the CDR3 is TGTGCCAGTAGTACCCTGGGGCAGACTTACGAGCAGTACTTC. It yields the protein CASSTLGQTYEQYF. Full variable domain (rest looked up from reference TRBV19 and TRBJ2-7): DGGITQSPKYLFRKEGQNVTLSCEQNLNHDAMYWYRQDPGQGLRLIYYSQIVNDFQKGDIAEGYSVSREKKESFPLTVTSAQKNPTAFYLCASSTLGQTYEQYFGPGTRLTVT.

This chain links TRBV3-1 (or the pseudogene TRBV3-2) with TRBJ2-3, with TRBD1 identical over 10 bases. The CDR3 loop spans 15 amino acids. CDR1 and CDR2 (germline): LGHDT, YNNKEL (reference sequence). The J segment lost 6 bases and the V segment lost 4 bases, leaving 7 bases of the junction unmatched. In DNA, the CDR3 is TGTGCCAGCAGCCTCGGGACAGGGGTTAGGGATACGCAGTATTTT. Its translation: CASSLGTGVRDTQYF.

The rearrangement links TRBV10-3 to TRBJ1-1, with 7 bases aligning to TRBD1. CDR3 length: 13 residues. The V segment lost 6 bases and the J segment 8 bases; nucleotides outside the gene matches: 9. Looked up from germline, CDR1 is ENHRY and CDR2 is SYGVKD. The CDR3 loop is CAIRPGTALEAFF. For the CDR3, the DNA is TGTGCCATCAGGCCCGGGACAGCCTTAGAAGCTTTCTTT.

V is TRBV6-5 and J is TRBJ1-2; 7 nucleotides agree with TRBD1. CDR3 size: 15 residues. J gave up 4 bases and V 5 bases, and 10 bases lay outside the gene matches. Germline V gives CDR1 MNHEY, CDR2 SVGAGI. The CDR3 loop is CASSHLKGAGYGYTF. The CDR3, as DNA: TGTGCCAGCAGTCACCTAAAGGGGGCGGGCTATGGCTACACCTTC.

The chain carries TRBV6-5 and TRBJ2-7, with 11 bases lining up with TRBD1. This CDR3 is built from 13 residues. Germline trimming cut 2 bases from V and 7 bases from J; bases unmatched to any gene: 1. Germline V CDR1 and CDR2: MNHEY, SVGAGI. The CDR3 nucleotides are TGTGCCAGCAGTTACAGGGACAGGGGGGAGCAGTACTTC. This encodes CASSYRDRGEQYF.

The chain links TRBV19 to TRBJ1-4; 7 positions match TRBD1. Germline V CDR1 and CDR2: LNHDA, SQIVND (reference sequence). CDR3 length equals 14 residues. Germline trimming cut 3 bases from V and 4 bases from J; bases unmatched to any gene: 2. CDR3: CASSIRQGNEKLFF. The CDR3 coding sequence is TGTGCCAGTAGTATCCGACAGGGTAATGAAAAACTGTTTTTT. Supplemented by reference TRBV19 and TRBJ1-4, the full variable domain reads DGGITQSPKYLFRKEGQNVTLSCEQNLNHDAMYWYRQDPGQGLRLIYYSQIVNDFQKGDIAEGYSVSREKKESFPLTVTSAQKNPTAFYLCASSIRQGNEKLFFGSGTQLSVL.

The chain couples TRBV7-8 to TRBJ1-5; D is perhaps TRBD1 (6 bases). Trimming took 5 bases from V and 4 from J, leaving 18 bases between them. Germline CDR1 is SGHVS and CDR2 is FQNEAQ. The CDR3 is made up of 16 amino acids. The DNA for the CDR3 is TGTGCCAGCAGCCCTCAGGACAGCGCAGTTAATCAGCCCCAGCATTTT. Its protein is CASSPQDSAVNQPQHF.

The CDR3: CASSWSRTDTQYF. The CDR3 DNA follows: TGTGCCAGCAGCTGGAGCCGCACAGATACGCAGTATTTT. The gene calls are TRBV7-8 and TRBJ2-3; D gene unclear. The CDR3 totals 13 residues. Per germline, CDR1 SGHVS and CDR2 FQNEAQ. V was pared by 4 bases and J by 1 base, with 6 bases between. The full variable domain, rest sourced from reference TRBV7-8 and TRBJ2-3, is GAGVSQSPRYKVAKRGQDVALRCDPISGHVSLFWYQQALGQGPEFLTYFQNEAQLDKSGLPSDRFFAERPEGSVSTLKIQRTQQEDSAVYLCASSWSRTDTQYFGPGTRLTVL.

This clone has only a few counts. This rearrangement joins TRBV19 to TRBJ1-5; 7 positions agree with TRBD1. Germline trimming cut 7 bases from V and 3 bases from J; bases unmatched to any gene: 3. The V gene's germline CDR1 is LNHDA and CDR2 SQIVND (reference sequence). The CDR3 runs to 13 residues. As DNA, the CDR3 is TGTGCCAGTACCGACAGGGACAATCAGCCCCAGCATTTT. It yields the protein CASTDRDNQPQHF.

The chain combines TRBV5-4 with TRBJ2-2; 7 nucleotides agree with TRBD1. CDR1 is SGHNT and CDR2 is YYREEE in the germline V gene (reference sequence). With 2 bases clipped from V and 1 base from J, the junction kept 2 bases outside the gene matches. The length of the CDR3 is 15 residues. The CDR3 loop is CASSFRDRNTGELFF. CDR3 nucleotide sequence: TGTGCCAGCAGCTTCCGGGACAGGAACACCGGGGAGCTGTTTTTT.

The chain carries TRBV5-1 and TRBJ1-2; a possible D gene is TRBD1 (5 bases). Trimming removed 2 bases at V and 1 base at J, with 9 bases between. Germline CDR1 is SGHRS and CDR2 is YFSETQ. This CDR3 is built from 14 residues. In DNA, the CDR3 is TGCGCCAGCAGCTTCGACAGCTTTAACTATGGCTACACCTTC. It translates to CASSFDSFNYGYTF. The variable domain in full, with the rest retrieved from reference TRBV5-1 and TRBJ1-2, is KAGVTQTPRYLIKTRGQQVTLSCSPISGHRSVSWYQQTPGQGLQFLFEYFSETQRNKGNFPGRFSGRQFSNSRSEMNVSTLELGDSALYLCASSFDSFNYGYTFGSGTRLTVV.

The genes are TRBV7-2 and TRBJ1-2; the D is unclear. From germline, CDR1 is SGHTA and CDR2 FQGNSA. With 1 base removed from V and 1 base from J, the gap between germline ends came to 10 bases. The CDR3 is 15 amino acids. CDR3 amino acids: CASSLGENLNYGYTF. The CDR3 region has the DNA TGTGCCAGCAGCTTAGGAGAGAACCTTAACTATGGCTACACCTTC.

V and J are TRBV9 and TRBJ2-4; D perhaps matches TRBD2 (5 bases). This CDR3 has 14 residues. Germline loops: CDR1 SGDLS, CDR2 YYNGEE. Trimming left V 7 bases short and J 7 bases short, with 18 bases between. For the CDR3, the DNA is TGTGCCAGCGGACCGGGGATGGGTTTGAACATTCAGTACTTC. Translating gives CASGPGMGLNIQYF.

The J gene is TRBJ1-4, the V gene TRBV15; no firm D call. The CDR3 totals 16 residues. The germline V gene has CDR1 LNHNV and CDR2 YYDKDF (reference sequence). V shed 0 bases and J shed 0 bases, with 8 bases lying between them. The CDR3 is CATSRDPRTTNEKLFF. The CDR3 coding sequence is TGTGCCACCAGCAGAGATCCCAGGACAACTAATGAAAAACTGTTTTTT.

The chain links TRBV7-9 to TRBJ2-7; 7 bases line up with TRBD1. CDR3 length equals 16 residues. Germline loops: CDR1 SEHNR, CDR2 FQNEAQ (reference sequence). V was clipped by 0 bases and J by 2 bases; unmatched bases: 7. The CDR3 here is CASSLAITGTAYEQYF. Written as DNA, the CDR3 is TGTGCCAGCAGCTTAGCGATAACCGGGACAGCCTACGAGCAGTACTTC.

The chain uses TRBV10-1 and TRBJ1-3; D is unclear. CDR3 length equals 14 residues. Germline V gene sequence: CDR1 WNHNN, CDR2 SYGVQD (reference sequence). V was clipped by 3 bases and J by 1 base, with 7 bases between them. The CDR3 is CASSDPSSGNTIYF. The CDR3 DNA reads TGCGCCAGCAGTGATCCGAGTTCTGGAAACACCATATATTTT.

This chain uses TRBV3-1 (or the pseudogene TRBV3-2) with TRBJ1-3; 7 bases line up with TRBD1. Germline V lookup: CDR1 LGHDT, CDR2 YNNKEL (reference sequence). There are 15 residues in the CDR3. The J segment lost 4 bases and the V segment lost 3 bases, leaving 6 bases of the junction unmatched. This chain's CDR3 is CASSQSDRAGNTIYF. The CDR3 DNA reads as TGTGCCAGCAGCCAGTCAGACAGGGCAGGAAACACCATATATTTT.